Following are 29 T cell receptor beta chains from one sample sequenced in a study of blood T cell repertoires in COVID-19. Data came from immunoSEQ multiplex PCR; TCRdb stores just in-frame clones and leaves some out. The sample consists of 45,000 to 65,000 clones, 85% to 90% of them appearing once. Sequenced sample: peripheral blood. The receptors come from a human donor in a cohort sampled during active COVID-19.

The rearrangement uses TRBV27 and TRBJ2-5; 7 bases agree with TRBD2. CDR1 MNHEY and CDR2 SMNVEV come from the germline V gene (reference sequence). The CDR3 extends over 12 amino acids. V shed 8 bases, J shed 7 bases, and the junction held 7 bases outside the gene matches. This CDR3 is CASWGDYGTQYF. The CDR3 DNA reads as TGTGCCAGCTGGGGGGACTACGGGACCCAGTACTTC.

This clone was seen a single time. CDR3: CASSKGLAGGSTDTQYF. CDR3 nucleotides: TGTGCCAGCAGCAAAGGACTAGCGGGAGGTAGCACAGATACGCAGTATTTT. The chain is built from TRBV7-9 and TRBJ2-3, with 14 nucleotides matching TRBD2. The trim removed 5 bases at V and 0 bases at J, leaving 4 bases unmatched. Germline assignment: CDR1 SEHNR and CDR2 FQNEAQ (reference sequence). The CDR3 is 17 amino acids.

The chain joins TRBV6-4 to TRBJ1-1; TRBD1 is a possible D gene (5 bases). The CDR3 has 14 residues. Trimming left V 6 bases short and J 5 bases short, with 16 bases between. Germline V CDR1 and CDR2: MRHNA, SNTAGT. The CDR3 nucleotides are TGTGCCAGCAGGGGGGAAGCGGGCTATACTGAAGCTTTCTTT. Its translation: CASRGEAGYTEAFF.

This clone was observed a single time. The rearrangement joins TRBV27 to TRBJ1-2; 10 positions agree with TRBD1. Trimming cost V 6 bases and J 5 bases; bases outside gene matches: 0. Germline CDR1 MNHEY, CDR2 SMNVEV (reference sequence). The CDR3 has 12 residues. CDR3 in DNA: TGTGCCAGCAGGGACAGGGGGTATGGCTACACCTTC. Its translation: CASRDRGYGYTF.

This clone was picked up a small number of times. This chain connects TRBV7-3 to TRBJ2-1, with 7 bases fitting TRBD2. The CDR3 is 14 residues long. Germline assignment: CDR1 SGHTA and CDR2 FQGTGA. V shed 11 bases, J shed 10 bases, and the junction held 17 bases outside the gene matches. The CDR3 loop is CASRPASGIGEQFF. Written as DNA, the CDR3 is TGTGCCTCACGGCCGGCCAGCGGGATTGGGGAGCAGTTCTTC.

The CDR3 reads CASTGTGDSGAFF. The CDR3 bases are TGCGCCAGTACCGGGACAGGGGATTCAGGAGCTTTCTTT. The J gene is TRBJ1-1, the V gene TRBV10-1; 10 bases align to TRBD1. The germline V gene has CDR1 WNHNN and CDR2 SYGVQD (reference sequence). The V and J ends lost 9 bases and 10 bases, in that order; junction bases with no gene match: 11. The CDR3 consists of 13 residues.

The V call is TRBV11-3, the J call TRBJ2-7, with a tentative D call TRBD2 (6 bases). Per germline, CDR1 SGHNT and CDR2 YENEEA. CDR3 length equals 14 residues. Trimming took 1 base from V and 6 from J, leaving 13 bases between them. DNA of the CDR3: TGTGCCAGCAGCTTAGGCCCAGGGCGGGGCGAGCAGTACGTC. This codes for CASSLGPGRGEQYV.

The rearrangement uses TRBV7-3 and TRBJ2-6; D is perhaps TRBD2 (6 bases). The CDR3 sequence is 16 residues long. Germline V gene lookup returns CDR1 SGHTA and CDR2 FQGTGA. V was pared by 5 bases and J by 2 bases, with 13 bases between. The CDR3 DNA follows: TGTGCCAGCAGCAACTGGGGGGAGGCTGGGGCCAACGTCCTGACTTTC. Amino acid sequence: CASSNWGEAGANVLTF.

In its sample, this clone was seen once. V gene TRBV20-1 combines with J gene TRBJ2-1; TRBD2 aligns across 10 bases. CDR1 is DFQATT, CDR2 SNEGSKA, per germline (reference sequence). Losses at the gene ends were 3 bases for V and 7 bases for J; bases not matched to a gene: 12. The CDR3 is 16 amino acids. The DNA for the CDR3 is TGCAGTGCTAGTGGTCTAGCGGGAGATCCGGGAAATGAGCAGTTCTTC. It codes for CSASGLAGDPGNEQFF.

V usage is TRBV9 and J usage is TRBJ2-3; no clear D gene. The V gene lost 1 base and the J gene lost 6 bases, with 12 bases spanning the gap. CDR1 SGDLS and CDR2 YYNGEE come from the germline V gene. The CDR3 covers 14 residues. The CDR3 region is CASSVNDPSDTQYF. Here the CDR3 DNA reads TGTGCCAGCAGCGTAAACGATCCCAGTGATACGCAGTATTTT. Based on the CDR3 plus reference TRBV9 and TRBJ2-3, the full variable domain is DSGVTQTPKHLITATGQRVTLRCSPRSGDLSVYWYQQSLDQGLQFLIQYYNGEERAKGNILERFSAQQFPDLHSELNLSSLELGDSALYFCASSVNDPSDTQYFGPGTRLTVL.

The chain links TRBV2 to TRBJ1-5, with a possible D match to TRBD1 (6 bases). The CDR3 extends over 14 amino acids. In germline, CDR1 is SNHLY, CDR2 FYNNEI. V dropped 9 bases and J dropped 2 bases, with 14 bases sitting between them. This CDR3 is CASHQGPGNQPQHF. CDR3 in DNA: TGTGCCAGTCACCAGGGGCCGGGCAATCAGCCCCAGCATTTT.

This chain uses TRBV29-1 with TRBJ2-1, with a possible D match to TRBD2 (7 bases). This CDR3 has 12 residues. CDR1 and CDR2 from the germline V gene are SQVTM and ANQGSEA. The V gene lost 7 bases and the J gene lost 9 bases, with 16 bases spanning the gap. The CDR3 here is CSGGTRGGEQFF. The CDR3 region has the DNA TGCAGCGGTGGGACAAGGGGGGGTGAGCAGTTCTTC.

A few counts support this clone. The rearrangement joins TRBV11-2 to TRBJ2-7; 9 nucleotides align to TRBD1. Trimming took 3 bases from V and 6 from J; bases not matched to a gene: 9. The CDR3 has 15 residues. Per germline, CDR1 SGHAT and CDR2 FQNNGV. CDR3 coding DNA: TGTGCCAGCAGCTTGCGGGCACAGGGGGCGTCCGAGCAGTACGTC. Its protein is CASSLRAQGASEQYV.

This chain's CDR3 is CASSGRGGSNQPQHF. The CDR3 bases are TGTGCCAGCAGTGGGCGGGGTGGAAGCAATCAGCCCCAGCATTTT. The V gene is TRBV28, the J gene TRBJ1-5; D gene uncertain. Trimming removed 5 bases at V and 1 base at J, with 12 bases between. The CDR3 has 15 residues. Germline V gene lookup returns CDR1 MDHEN and CDR2 SYDVKM. The full variable domain, in which reference TRBV28 and TRBJ1-5 provide the parts outside the CDR3, is DVKVTQSSRYLVKRTGEKVFLECVQDMDHENMFWYRQDPGLGLRLIYFSYDVKMKEKGDIPEGYSVSREKKERFSLILESASTNQTSMYLCASSGRGGSNQPQHFGDGTRLSIL.

The CDR3 loop reads CASSQDFRSHARGSYEQYV. CDR3 DNA sequence: TGTGCCAGCAGCCAAGATTTTCGAAGTCACGCCAGGGGCTCCTACGAGCAGTACGTC. The V call is TRBV3-1 (or the pseudogene TRBV3-2), the J call TRBJ2-7, with D possibly being TRBD1 (6 bases). This CDR3 spans 19 amino acids. V was pared by 0 bases and J by 0 bases, with 21 bases between. CDR1 is LGHDT, CDR2 YNNKEL, per germline (reference sequence).

The chain employs TRBV5-6 and TRBJ2-7, with 9 bases identical to TRBD2. CDR3 length: 15 residues. J gave up 4 bases and V 2 bases, and 7 bases lay outside the gene matches. Germline assignment: CDR1 SGHDT and CDR2 YYEEEE. Here the CDR3 DNA reads TGTGCCAGCAGCTTAGTAAGCGGGGGGACGTACGAGCAGTACTTC. Translated: CASSLVSGGTYEQYF.

This clone turned up a few times. This rearrangement joins TRBV9 to TRBJ1-5; no firm D call. V gave up 0 bases and J gave up 3 bases, with 10 bases separating them. CDR1 is SGDLS, CDR2 YYNGEE, per germline. This CDR3 is 15 amino acids long. The CDR3 DNA follows: TGTGCCAGCAGCGTAGCCGGGAAACACAATCAGCCCCAGCATTTT. Translation gives CASSVAGKHNQPQHF.

The gene calls are TRBV9 and TRBJ2-1; 13 bases are shared with TRBD2. Germline values: CDR1 SGDLS, CDR2 YYNGEE. J lost 7 bases, V lost 4 bases, and 11 bases had no gene match. This CDR3 has 17 amino acids. For the CDR3, the DNA is TGTGCCAGCAGCCCCGGACTAGCGGGGGCCCATGGGAATGAGCAGTTCTTC. This sequence encodes CASSPGLAGAHGNEQFF.

The table lists this clone with a count of one. The genes are TRBV7-2 and TRBJ2-2, with D perhaps matching TRBD1 (6 bases). The CDR3 extends over 16 amino acids. From germline, CDR1 is SGHTA and CDR2 FQGNSA. Trimming stripped 1 base from V and 0 bases from J, with 9 bases between. The CDR3, as DNA: TGTGCCAGCAGCTTAGGATACAGGGCGAACACCGGGGAGCTGTTTTTT. Residues: CASSLGYRANTGELFF.

In its sample, this clone was seen once. The V and J genes are TRBV11-2 and TRBJ2-1; 9 bases map to TRBD2. The V segment lost 3 bases and the J segment 7 bases; nucleotides outside the gene matches: 7. The CDR3 totals 15 residues. The germline gives CDR1 SGHAT, CDR2 FQNNGV. CDR3 amino acids: CASSLGGGASNEQFF. CDR3 sequence (DNA): TGTGCCAGCAGCTTGGGCGGGGGGGCGTCTAATGAGCAGTTCTTC.

V gene TRBV12-5 combines with J gene TRBJ2-3, with D uncertain. CDR3 size: 12 residues. Germline assignment: CDR1 LGHNT and CDR2 FRNRAP. With 4 bases removed from V and 3 bases from J, the gap between germline ends came to 5 bases. DNA for the CDR3: TGTGCTAGTGGTTCCTATACAGATACGCAGTATTTT. Translating gives CASGSYTDTQYF.

This clone was counted between two and nine times. This chain connects TRBV6-5 to TRBJ1-2, with 8 bases matching TRBD1. Trimming at V came to 6 bases and at J to 8 bases, leaving 11 bases not matched to a gene. The length of the CDR3 is 14 residues. Looked up from germline, CDR1 is MNHEY and CDR2 is SVGAGI. The CDR3 bases are TGTGCCAGCAGAGGACAACAGGGGGTCTGGGGCTACACCTTC. The encoded protein is CASRGQQGVWGYTF.

The V call is TRBV10-3, the J call TRBJ1-1; D remains ambiguous. V gave up 6 bases and J gave up 1 base, with 15 bases separating them. Germline values: CDR1 ENHRY, CDR2 SYGVKD. The CDR3 covers 15 residues. CDR3: CAIRASGNPNTEAFF. In nucleotides, the CDR3 is TGTGCCATCAGAGCCTCGGGGAACCCGAACACTGAAGCTTTCTTT.

This chain uses TRBV5-1 with TRBJ2-5, with D possibly being TRBD1 (7 bases). The V end was cut by 1 base, the J end by 5 bases, with 12 bases between. From germline, CDR1 is SGHRS and CDR2 YFSETQ. CDR3 length equals 14 residues. DNA of the CDR3: TGCGCCAGCAGCTTGAGCAGGGGGGATGAGACCCAGTACTTC. Its translation is CASSLSRGDETQYF.

CDR3 in amino acids: CASSSTQAYEQYF. The CDR3 nucleotides read TGTGCCAGCAGTTCGACTCAAGCTTACGAGCAGTACTTC. The V gene is TRBV6-6, the J gene TRBJ2-7; no firm D call. Trimming cost V 4 bases and J 4 bases, with 11 bases left between them. Per the germline V gene, CDR1 is MNHNY and CDR2 is SVGAGI (reference sequence). This CDR3 contains 13 residues.

This chain uses TRBV6-2 or TRBV6-3 with TRBJ2-7; D possibly corresponds to TRBD2 (5 bases). The germline V gene encodes CDR1 MNHEY and CDR2 SVGEGT. V lost 5 bases and J lost 2, with 13 bases in between. CDR3 size: 14 residues. CDR3 DNA: TGTGCCAGCAGTATGTCGCGGGCGACCTACGAGCAGTACGTC. It encodes CASSMSRATYEQYV.

The chain is built from TRBV7-2 and TRBJ1-2; D is possibly TRBD1 (5 bases). The germline CDR1 and CDR2 sequences are SGHTA and FQGNSA. The CDR3 contains 15 residues. V was pared by 8 bases and J by 4 bases, with 20 bases between. The CDR3 sequence is CASAPPGRDGYGYTF. Here the CDR3 DNA reads TGTGCCAGCGCTCCCCCAGGCAGGGATGGCTATGGCTACACCTTC.

This chain joins TRBV10-3 and TRBJ2-3; maybe TRBD2 (5 bases). From germline, CDR1 is ENHRY and CDR2 SYGVKD. The CDR3 length is 15 residues. Trimming took off 3 bases at V and 9 bases at J, with 19 bases between the two ends. For the CDR3, the DNA is TGTGCCATCAGTGAAGCCCGGGCACTTGAGGGAACGCAGTATTTT. Translated, it gives CAISEARALEGTQYF.

This clone was recorded once. The rearrangement links TRBV7-2 to TRBJ2-3, with TRBD2 identical over 10 bases. Germline CDR1 SGHTA, CDR2 FQGNSA. V lost 0 bases to trimming and J lost 4 bases; unmatched junction nucleotides: 1. This CDR3 region has 15 residues. The CDR3 spells CASSLALAGADTQYF. DNA for the CDR3: TGTGCCAGCAGCTTAGCCCTAGCGGGAGCAGATACGCAGTATTTT. Full variable domain (rest looked up from reference TRBV7-2 and TRBJ2-3): GAGVSQSPSNKVTEKGKDVELRCDPISGHTALYWYRQSLGQGLEFLIYFQGNSAPDKSGLPSDRFSAERTGGSVSTLTIQRTQQEDSAVYLCASSLALAGADTQYFGPGTRLTVL.